This passage covers 20 T cell receptor beta chains from one sample sequenced in a study of blood T cell repertoires in COVID-19. Only in-frame clones appear in the TCRdb table, and some are missing; sequencing was by immunoSEQ multiplex PCR. The data show 150,000 to 200,000 clones, less than 90% seen once. The sequenced sample was peripheral blood. The receptor source for this set is a woman in her seventies with COVID-19, enrolled during active disease.

V usage is TRBV25-1 and J usage is TRBJ2-3, with a weak D call TRBD2 (5 bases). This CDR3 is 13 amino acids long. CDR1 and CDR2 from the germline V gene are MGHDK and SYGVNS. Trimming cost V 6 bases and J 3 bases, with 10 bases left between them. In nucleotides, the CDR3 is TGTGCCAGCAGAAAAGAGGGAACAGATACGCAGTATTTT. Amino acid sequence: CASRKEGTDTQYF.

The genes are TRBV7-9 and TRBJ2-7; the match to TRBD2 covers 15 bases. Losses at the gene ends were 5 bases for V and 6 bases for J; bases not matched to a gene: 5. CDR3 length equals 15 residues. Germline V gives CDR1 SEHNR, CDR2 FQNEAQ (reference sequence). The CDR3 reads CASSLRTSGGGEQYF. CDR3 DNA sequence: TGTGCCAGCAGCCTCCGGACTAGCGGGGGGGGCGAGCAGTACTTC. The whole variable domain, remainder taken from reference TRBV7-9 and TRBJ2-7, is DTGVSQNPRHKITKRGQNVTFRCDPISEHNRLYWYRQTLGQGPEFLTYFQNEAQLEKSRLLSDRFSAERPKGSFSTLEIQRTEQGDSAMYLCASSLRTSGGGEQYFGPGTRLTVT.

This clone was picked up a small number of times. The V call is TRBV28, the J call TRBJ2-2; tentative D call: TRBD1 (6 bases). Germline CDR1 is MDHEN and CDR2 is SYDVKM. The CDR3 runs 15 residues. Trimming took 4 bases from V and 3 from J, leaving 12 bases between them. The DNA of the CDR3 is TGTGCCAGCAGTTCCGGACAGAGGGACACCGGGGAGCTGTTTTTT. Its translation: CASSSGQRDTGELFF.

V usage is TRBV5-1 and J usage is TRBJ1-1; a weak D match, TRBD1 (5 bases). The CDR3 is 13 residues long. V shed 9 bases and J shed 2 bases, with 14 bases lying between them. Looked up from germline, CDR1 is SGHRS and CDR2 is YFSETQ. The CDR3 sequence: CATRGAQNTEAFF. The CDR3 DNA sequence: TGCGCCACCAGAGGGGCCCAAAACACTGAAGCTTTCTTT.

This chain connects TRBV27 to TRBJ2-1; TRBD2 matches at 11 bases. The CDR3 contains 17 residues. V was pared by 6 bases and J by 4 bases, with 11 bases of the junction left unmatched. The germline gives CDR1 MNHEY, CDR2 SMNVEV (reference sequence). CDR3 bases: TGTGCCAGCAGCCAGACTCTAGCGGGAGGAGGGTACAATGAGCAGTTCTTC. Its translation is CASSQTLAGGGYNEQFF.

The V and J genes are TRBV9 and TRBJ1-2; the D gene is possibly TRBD1 (5 bases). The germline CDR1 and CDR2 sequences are SGDLS and YYNGEE. CDR3 length: 12 amino acids. V lost 1 base and J 6 bases, leaving 7 bases between the germline ends. CDR3 sequence (DNA): TGTGCCAGCAGCGTAACAGGCCATGGCTACACCTTC. It yields the protein CASSVTGHGYTF.

The V and J genes are TRBV7-2 and TRBJ1-5; D is unclear. The germline V gene encodes CDR1 SGHTA and CDR2 FQGNSA. This CDR3 contains 14 residues. Trimming took 6 bases from V and 4 from J, leaving 13 bases between them. The CDR3 DNA reads TGTGCCAGCAGAGAGGCCACGGTGAATCAGCCCCAGCATTTT. It codes for CASREATVNQPQHF.

V and J are TRBV5-1 and TRBJ1-1, with a possible D match to TRBD1 (5 bases). In germline, CDR1 is SGHRS, CDR2 YFSETQ. Deletions cut 6 bases from V and 6 bases from J, with 18 bases between. This CDR3 is 14 amino acids long. The DNA of the CDR3 is TGCGCCAGCACCACGATGGGGCAGGGTGCTGAAGCTTTCTTT. Translating gives CASTTMGQGAEAFF. Combining the CDR3 with reference TRBV5-1 and TRBJ1-1 gives the whole variable domain KAGVTQTPRYLIKTRGQQVTLSCSPISGHRSVSWYQQTPGQGLQFLFEYFSETQRNKGNFPGRFSGRQFSNSRSEMNVSTLELGDSALYLCASTTMGQGAEAFFGQGTRLTVV.

The J gene is TRBJ1-1, the V gene TRBV19, with D possibly matching TRBD1 (5 bases). V lost 3 bases, J lost 4 bases, and 24 bases lay in between. The CDR3 runs 18 residues. The germline V gene encodes CDR1 LNHDA and CDR2 SQIVND (reference sequence). CDR3 region: CASSIQLGRYRPPTEAFF. The CDR3 nucleotides read TGTGCCAGTAGTATTCAATTAGGACGGTACAGGCCCCCCACTGAAGCTTTCTTT.

Only a few counts were recorded for this clone. This chain links TRBV5-4 with TRBJ2-7; TRBD1 matches at 11 bases. This CDR3 spans 17 amino acids. Looked up from germline, CDR1 is SGHNT and CDR2 is YYREEE (reference sequence). The V and J ends lost 3 bases and 2 bases, in that order; junction bases with no gene match: 10. This CDR3 reads CASSSPSGTGGTYEQYF. CDR3 DNA sequence: TGTGCCAGCAGCTCGCCCTCCGGGACAGGGGGTACCTACGAGCAGTACTTC.

This chain joins TRBV18 and TRBJ1-1, with D possibly TRBD1 on 5 matching bases. Looked up from germline, CDR1 is KGHSH and CDR2 is LQKENI. This CDR3 comprises 13 residues. V was cut by 1 base and J by 11 bases, with 14 bases left in between. Here the CDR3 DNA reads TGTGCCAGCTCACCACTCTCCCAGGGTGATGCTTTCTTT. Its translation: CASSPLSQGDAFF.

J is TRBJ1-2 and V is TRBV28; D may be TRBD1 (5 bases). The CDR3 runs 13 residues. Germline CDR1 MDHEN, CDR2 SYDVKM. The germline V and J ends were trimmed by 4 bases and 2 bases, with 8 bases remaining between them. The CDR3 spells CASSSGQNYGYTF. CDR3 DNA: TGTGCCAGCAGTTCCGGACAAAACTATGGCTACACCTTC.

The chain recombines TRBV4-1 with TRBJ1-3; no definite D call. The CDR3 runs to 15 residues. Germline lookup yields CDR1 MGHRA and CDR2 YSYEKL. V was trimmed by 4 bases and J by 0 bases, leaving 10 bases between them. The CDR3 nucleotides are TGCGCCAGCAGCCTATGGGCATCCTCTGGAAACACCATATATTTT. It specifies CASSLWASSGNTIYF.

The chain combines TRBV13 with TRBJ2-7, with 8 bases fitting TRBD2. The germline V gene has CDR1 PRHDT and CDR2 FYEKMQ (reference sequence). V shed 3 bases, J shed 0 bases, and the junction held 7 bases outside the gene matches. The CDR3 extends over 16 amino acids. CDR3 coding DNA: TGTGCCAGCAGCTTTTATGGACTAGCCACCTCCTACGAGCAGTACTTC. This translates into CASSFYGLATSYEQYF. Variable domain in full (rest from reference TRBV13 and TRBJ2-7): AAGVIQSPRHLIKEKRETATLKCYPIPRHDTVYWYQQGPGQDPQFLISFYEKMQSDKGSIPDRFSAQQFSDYHSELNMSSLELGDSALYFCASSFYGLATSYEQYFGPGTRLTVT.

V usage is TRBV15 and J usage is TRBJ1-2, with D tentatively TRBD1 (5 bases). Trimming took off 0 bases at V and 3 bases at J, with 14 bases between the two ends. Germline loops: CDR1 LNHNV, CDR2 YYDKDF (reference sequence). This CDR3 has 16 amino acids. As DNA, the CDR3 is TGTGCCACCAGCAGAGATGTAGGGGCTAAACACTATGGCTACACCTTC. This encodes CATSRDVGAKHYGYTF.

The genes are TRBV19 and TRBJ1-4, with D hard to call. The CDR3 has 15 residues. The ends were cut back, 7 bases at V and 6 bases at J, with 18 bases in the middle. Looked up from germline, CDR1 is LNHDA and CDR2 is SQIVND (reference sequence). The CDR3 bases are TGTGCCAGTAAAGCTATCCCAGGTGGTCATGAAAAACTGTTTTTT. Encoded protein: CASKAIPGGHEKLFF.

V and J are TRBV24-1 and TRBJ1-1; 7 nucleotides match TRBD1. The CDR3 has 15 residues. Germline lookup yields CDR1 KGHDR and CDR2 SFDVKD. Trimming at V came to 4 bases and at J to 4 bases, leaving 8 bases not matched to a gene. The CDR3 sequence is CATSDPRQGGTEAFF. Here the CDR3 DNA reads TGTGCCACCAGTGACCCAAGACAGGGTGGCACTGAAGCTTTCTTT.

The chain employs TRBV18 and TRBJ2-1; 11 bases map to TRBD2. The V gene end was trimmed by 8 bases and the J gene end by 8 bases; junction bases not matched to a gene: 26. The germline V gene encodes CDR1 KGHSH and CDR2 LQKENI. There are 20 residues in the CDR3. CDR3 in amino acids: CASTNKPGTSGLGDHDEQFF. The CDR3 nucleotides read TGTGCCAGCACTAACAAGCCGGGGACTAGCGGACTCGGAGATCACGATGAGCAGTTCTTC.

The genes are TRBV7-6 and TRBJ2-2, with 7 bases lining up with TRBD2. This CDR3 contains 17 residues. Germline CDR1 reads SGHVS; CDR2 reads FNYEAQ. Trimming removed 5 bases from V and 4 bases from J; junction bases left unmatched: 13. The CDR3 DNA reads as TGTGCCAGCAGCCCTGGGGGGGGAGAAGGGAGCACCGGGGAGCTGTTTTTT. It translates to CASSPGGGEGSTGELFF.

This clone was observed a handful of times. The genes are TRBV5-6 and TRBJ1-5; D is possibly TRBD1 (5 bases). V lost 3 bases and J lost 6, with 22 bases in between. Germline lookup yields CDR1 SGHDT and CDR2 YYEEEE. CDR3 length: 17 residues. CDR3 in amino acids: CASSSRGSVTGRQPQHF. The CDR3 bases are TGTGCCAGCAGCTCCCGCGGTTCGGTAACAGGCCGTCAGCCCCAGCATTTT.